Below are 16 T cell receptor beta chains sequenced from a single sample in a study of T cells after posttransplantation cyclophosphamide. Busulfan-fludarabine conditioning, marrow transplant, and cyclophosphamide on days +3 and +4 were administered. The table came from immunoSEQ multiplex PCR; TCRdb's copy has only in-frame clones and leaves some out. The sample has around 5,000 clones, approximately 75% seen once. This sample comprised PBMCs, obtained after allogeneic stem cell transplant with posttransplant cyclophosphamide. Receptors originate from a male patient between 55 and 70 years old who received an allogeneic stem cell transplant from an unrelated donor, was CMV-positive, and had no GVHD. Some T cells may arise from the graft donor.

The V call is TRBV4-3, the J call TRBJ2-2; no clear D. V was cut by 0 bases and J by 7 bases, with 15 bases left in between. Germline CDR1 reads LGHNA; CDR2 reads YSLEER. This CDR3 is built from 16 residues. The CDR3: CASSQDTHSSIGELFF. CDR3 coding DNA: TGCGCCAGCAGCCAAGATACGCATTCGAGTATCGGGGAGCTGTTTTTT.

By share, this clone counts as medium-sized. This chain connects TRBV19 to TRBJ2-5, with a tentative D call TRBD1 (5 bases). The CDR3 covers 13 residues. CDR1 and CDR2 from the germline V gene are LNHDA and SQIVND (reference sequence). The V end lost 1 base, the J end lost 4 bases, and 7 bases lay between the germline ends. CDR3 bases: TGTGCCAGTAGTATAGTGGGGCGAGAGACCCAGTACTTC. Protein sequence: CASSIVGRETQYF.

This sequence joins TRBV30 and TRBJ1-1; TRBD1 agrees at 7 bases. Per germline, CDR1 GTSNPN and CDR2 SVGIG (reference sequence). V lost 0 bases, J lost 4 bases, and 5 bases stayed unmatched. This CDR3 has 14 residues. CDR3 coding DNA: TGTGCCTGGAGTGTAAGGGGGCTTTTCACTGAAGCTTTCTTT. It codes for CAWSVRGLFTEAFF.

The rearrangement uses TRBV6-5 and TRBJ1-4, with D possibly TRBD1 on 5 matching bases. The CDR3 length is 14 residues. The germline V gene encodes CDR1 MNHEY and CDR2 SVGAGI. The ends were cut back, 3 bases at V and 7 bases at J, with 12 bases in the middle. In nucleotides, the CDR3 is TGTGCCAGCAGTTATTACGGGGGAGGTGAAAAACTGTTTTTT. This codes for CASSYYGGGEKLFF.

The CDR3 sequence: CASSLPSGGANTGELFF. CDR3 DNA sequence: TGTGCCAGCAGCTTGCCTAGCGGGGGCGCCAACACCGGGGAGCTGTTTTTT. The chain has TRBV5-4 and TRBJ2-2, with 10 bases aligning to TRBD2. The CDR3 extends over 17 amino acids. The trim removed 1 base at V and 2 bases at J, leaving 5 bases unmatched. Germline values: CDR1 SGHNT, CDR2 YYREEE (reference sequence). Filled out from reference TRBV5-4 and TRBJ2-2, the complete variable domain reads ETGVTQSPTHLIKTRGQQVTLRCSSQSGHNTVSWYQQALGQGPQFIFQYYREEENGRGNFPPRFSGLQFPNYSSELNVNALELDDSALYLCASSLPSGGANTGELFFGEGSRLTVL.

This chain uses TRBV10-3 with TRBJ2-2; 9 nucleotides line up with TRBD1. V shed 6 bases and J 3 bases; nucleotides not matched to a gene: 2. The CDR3 length is 14 residues. Germline-derived CDR1 and CDR2 are ENHRY and SYGVKD. The CDR3 reads CAISGQGHTGELFF. The CDR3, as DNA: TGTGCCATCAGCGGACAGGGGCACACCGGGGAGCTGTTTTTT.

The chain couples TRBV11-3 to TRBJ2-2, with TRBD1 identical over 8 bases. The V gene end was trimmed by 5 bases and the J gene end by 4 bases; junction bases not matched to a gene: 18. Germline V gene sequence: CDR1 SGHNT, CDR2 YENEEA. The CDR3 extends over 19 amino acids. CDR3 loop: CASSPRLGAGGRRTGELFF. Here the CDR3 DNA reads TGTGCCAGCAGCCCCCGGCTGGGGGCAGGGGGCCGACGCACCGGGGAGCTGTTTTTT.

The gene calls are TRBV21-1 and TRBJ1-5; the table's D gene call, TRBD1, was not cross checked with the DNA. TRBV21-1 is a pseudogene segment. There are 21 residues in the CDR3. CDR3 coding DNA: TGTGCCAGCAGCAAAGAGGGGACAGGGGTAGGCATATGGTTCAGCAATCAGCCCCAGCATTTT. Protein product: CASSKEGTGVGIWFSNQPQHF.

The chain recombines TRBV27 with TRBJ2-5; 10 nucleotides align to TRBD1. The germline V gene has CDR1 MNHEY and CDR2 SMNVEV (reference sequence). V was clipped by 2 bases and J by 6 bases; unmatched bases: 3. The CDR3 runs 14 residues. CDR3: CASSLRDRGKTQYF. In nucleotides, the CDR3 is TGTGCCAGCAGTTTAAGGGACAGGGGAAAGACCCAGTACTTC.

The chain employs TRBV19 and TRBJ2-5, with unresolved D. This CDR3 region has 13 residues. V was trimmed by 3 bases and J by 2 bases, leaving 7 bases between them. The germline V gene has CDR1 LNHDA and CDR2 SQIVND (reference sequence). The CDR3 spells CASSITIQETQYF. The CDR3 coding sequence is TGTGCCAGTAGTATCACTATACAAGAGACCCAGTACTTC. Full variable domain (remainder filled in from reference TRBV19 and TRBJ2-5): DGGITQSPKYLFRKEGQNVTLSCEQNLNHDAMYWYRQDPGQGLRLIYYSQIVNDFQKGDIAEGYSVSREKKESFPLTVTSAQKNPTAFYLCASSITIQETQYFGPGTRLLVL.

The rearrangement uses TRBV9 and TRBJ2-7, with D maybe TRBD1 (6 bases). CDR1 is SGDLS, CDR2 YYNGEE, per germline. CDR3 size: 14 residues. Trimming removed 0 bases from V and 2 bases from J, with 9 bases in between. DNA for the CDR3: TGTGCCAGCAGCGTAGGAGACAGGACCTACGAGCAGTACTTC. Its translation is CASSVGDRTYEQYF.

The chain combines TRBV5-8 with TRBJ2-3; D is unresolved. CDR1 is SGHTS and CDR2 is YDEGEE in the germline V gene. Trimming shortened V by 4 bases and J by 8 bases, and 11 bases separated the two germline ends. This CDR3 comprises 12 residues. The CDR3 sequence: CASSPKTSTQYF. CDR3 coding DNA: TGTGCCAGCAGCCCAAAGACAAGTACGCAGTATTTT. The full variable domain, completed using reference TRBV5-8 and TRBJ2-3, is EAGVTQSPTHLIKTRGQQATLRCSPISGHTSVYWYQQALGLGLQFLLWYDEGEERNRGNFPPRFSGRQFPNYSSELNVNALELEDSALYLCASSPKTSTQYFGPGTRLTVL.

J is TRBJ1-2 and V is TRBV5-1; the D is unclear. Germline CDR1 reads SGHRS; CDR2 reads YFSETQ. The CDR3 is 13 amino acids. V lost 6 bases, J lost 4 bases, and 13 bases lay in between. CDR3 protein: CASTADGSYGYTF. CDR3 nucleotide sequence: TGCGCCAGCACCGCAGACGGGTCCTATGGCTACACCTTC.

This clone was seen a handful of times. The V gene is TRBV30, the J gene TRBJ2-2; 7 bases fit TRBD2. The V segment lost 3 bases and the J segment 6 bases; nucleotides outside the gene matches: 7. Germline CDR1 GTSNPN, CDR2 SVGIG (reference sequence). The CDR3 has 14 residues. CDR3 in amino acids: CAWRASGEAGELFF. The CDR3 DNA is TGTGCCTGGAGGGCCAGCGGGGAGGCCGGGGAGCTGTTTTTT.

The chain links TRBV6-1 to TRBJ1-1; a weak D match, TRBD1 (5 bases). CDR3 length equals 14 residues. Germline CDR1 reads MNHNS; CDR2 reads SASEGT. The germline V and J ends were trimmed by 6 bases and 3 bases, with 14 bases remaining between them. The CDR3 sequence: CASSVKGRHTEAFF. CDR3 nucleotide sequence: TGTGCCAGCAGCGTGAAGGGGAGGCACACTGAAGCTTTCTTT.

The chain uses TRBV27 and TRBJ2-1; TRBD2 might be the D (6 bases). The CDR3 contains 15 residues. Trimming left V 6 bases short and J 7 bases short, with 19 bases between. The germline V gene encodes CDR1 MNHEY and CDR2 SMNVEV (reference sequence). The CDR3 nucleotides are TGTGCCAGCAGGACACCCGGGACTGGTCGGAATGAGCAGTTCTTC. It specifies CASRTPGTGRNEQFF.